A single sample is the source of the 32 T cell receptor beta chains below, sequenced in a study of cytomegalovirus exposure and HLA in healthy donors. PCR amplification relied on 60 Vbeta primers (plus 13 Jbeta primers). Sequencing was performed with immunoSEQ multiplex PCR; in TCRdb, only in-frame clones are kept and a portion is missing. The sample yields some 180,000 clones, 77% seen once. Material for sequencing was PBMCs. Source of these receptors: a young man in good health and CMV-seronegative.

This clone was seen only once. This chain joins TRBV7-2 and TRBJ1-1; 8 bases agree with TRBD1. Unmatched junction bases numbered 3, after V lost 3 bases and J lost 0 bases. There are 15 residues in the CDR3. Germline CDR1 reads SGHTA; CDR2 reads FQGNSA. CDR3 in DNA: TGTGCCAGCAGCTTCCAGGGGGCCATGAACACTGAAGCTTTCTTT. Translation gives CASSFQGAMNTEAFF.

The chain has TRBV4-3 and TRBJ1-2; D remains unclear. V lost 0 bases, J lost 10 bases, and 15 bases lay in between. CDR3 length equals 14 residues. CDR1 LGHNA and CDR2 YSLEER come from the germline V gene. The CDR3 reads CASSQDMGQWFYTF. CDR3 sequence (DNA): TGCGCCAGCAGCCAAGATATGGGCCAGTGGTTCTACACCTTC.

This chain joins TRBV4-2 and TRBJ2-7, with D perhaps matching TRBD2 (5 bases). Germline-derived CDR1 and CDR2 are LGHNA and YNFKEQ. V was pared by 3 bases and J by 2 bases, with 14 bases between. This CDR3 has 15 residues. The CDR3 nucleotides are TGTGCCAGCAGCCACGCCCTCAGCGGTACCTACGAGCAGTACTTC. This sequence encodes CASSHALSGTYEQYF.

The gene calls are TRBV5-4 and TRBJ2-2; 9 positions match TRBD1. The junction had 11 bases not matched to a gene; V was cut back by 2 bases and J by 3 bases. The V gene's germline CDR1 is SGHNT and CDR2 YYREEE (reference sequence). This CDR3 is built from 18 residues. The CDR3 is CASSLPTMTGGDTGELFF. The CDR3 nucleotides read TGTGCCAGCAGCTTACCCACCATGACAGGGGGGGACACCGGGGAGCTGTTTTTT.

J is TRBJ2-7 and V is TRBV4-2; 7 bases line up with TRBD2. V shed 1 base, J shed 2 bases, and the junction held 8 bases outside the gene matches. The CDR3 has 16 amino acids. Germline values: CDR1 LGHNA, CDR2 YNFKEQ. The CDR3 reads CASSQGASGVAYEQYF. CDR3 in DNA: TGTGCCAGCAGCCAAGGGGCCAGCGGGGTGGCCTACGAGCAGTACTTC.

The chain joins TRBV28 to TRBJ2-2; D not resolved. From germline, CDR1 is MDHEN and CDR2 SYDVKM. V lost 8 bases to trimming and J lost 4 bases, with 14 bases between them. This CDR3 has 14 residues. In nucleotides, the CDR3 is TGTGCCAGCGGCCTACTAAGCCCCACCGGGGAGCTGTTTTTT. Translated: CASGLLSPTGELFF.

The genes are TRBV5-5 and TRBJ2-7; unclear D gene. This CDR3 is 15 amino acids long. Germline CDR1 SGHKS, CDR2 YYEKEE (reference sequence). Trimming removed 2 bases at V and 4 bases at J, with 16 bases between. The CDR3 nucleotides are TGTGCCAGCAGCTTATGGCAGACAATAGTATACGAGCAGTACTTC. Translated, it gives CASSLWQTIVYEQYF.

Turning to this clone: The same CDR3 also results from other DNA sequences found in this sample. J is TRBJ1-1 and V is TRBV7-2; D call uncertain. Trimming removed 4 bases at V and 0 bases at J, with 9 bases between. Germline V CDR1 and CDR2: SGHTA, FQGNSA. CDR3 length: 14 residues. The CDR3 loop reads CASSSTALNTEAFF. CDR3 nucleotide sequence: TGTGCCAGCAGCTCAACAGCCCTGAACACTGAAGCTTTCTTT.

J is TRBJ2-5 and V is TRBV2; D might be TRBD2 (5 bases). Germline CDR1 reads SNHLY; CDR2 reads FYNNEI. V was pared by 6 bases and J by 2 bases, with 13 bases between. The CDR3 runs 14 residues. In nucleotides, the CDR3 is TGTGCCAGCAGGTATAGAAGCGGTCAAGAGACCCAGTACTTC. Its translation: CASRYRSGQETQYF.

This clone was detected only a few times. The chain joins TRBV7-6 to TRBJ1-5; unclear D gene. Germline V CDR1 and CDR2: SGHVS, FNYEAQ. This CDR3 spans 14 amino acids. Trimming removed 3 bases from V and 3 bases from J, with 9 bases in between. The CDR3 here is CASSLLGANQPQHF. The CDR3 DNA reads TGTGCCAGCAGCTTGTTGGGAGCCAATCAGCCCCAGCATTTT.

This clone was counted a few times. The rearrangement links TRBV6-6 to TRBJ2-7; possible D gene TRBD2, 5 bases. Germline V lookup: CDR1 MNHNY, CDR2 SVGAGI (reference sequence). CDR3 length: 15 residues. Trimming cost V 7 bases and J 0 bases, with 16 bases left between them. This chain's CDR3 is CASNNPGLSSYEQYF. The CDR3 DNA is TGTGCCAGCAATAATCCGGGGTTGAGCTCCTACGAGCAGTACTTC.

DNA of the CDR3: TGCAGCGTGGCGGGACAGGGGTCCGATACGCAGTATTTT. It encodes CSVAGQGSDTQYF. The chain combines TRBV29-1 with TRBJ2-3, with TRBD1 identical over 10 bases. The CDR3 has 13 amino acids. Looked up from germline, CDR1 is SQVTM and CDR2 is ANQGSEA. V dropped 6 bases and J dropped 6; count of bases not matched to a gene: 6.

The CDR3 DNA reads TGTGCCAGCAGGCGGACAGGGGGTTCCTACAATGAGCAGTTCTTC. It translates to CASRRTGGSYNEQFF. The V call is TRBV7-3, the J call TRBJ2-1; TRBD1 matches at 10 bases. The V and J ends lost 6 bases and 1 base, in that order; junction bases with no gene match: 3. Germline V CDR1 and CDR2: SGHTA, FQGTGA. The CDR3 sequence is 15 residues long.

V usage is TRBV15 and J usage is TRBJ2-5, with a weak D call TRBD1 (6 bases). CDR1 is LNHNV, CDR2 YYDKDF, per germline (reference sequence). The length of the CDR3 is 15 residues. Trimming pared 1 base from V and 6 bases from J, leaving 15 bases between. This chain's CDR3 is CATSRGQVNLQTQYF. CDR3 coding DNA: TGTGCCACCAGCAGAGGACAGGTGAATTTACAGACCCAGTACTTC.

A single count supports this clone. The chain joins TRBV2 to TRBJ1-4, with a possible D match to TRBD1 (5 bases). Germline CDR1 reads SNHLY; CDR2 reads FYNNEI. Trimming pared 0 bases from V and 6 bases from J, leaving 17 bases between. CDR3 size: 17 residues. CDR3 loop: CASSEAWVGAQDEKLFF. The CDR3 coding sequence is TGTGCCAGCAGTGAAGCGTGGGTTGGGGCACAGGATGAAAAACTGTTTTTT.

The V gene is TRBV7-2, the J gene TRBJ2-5; no clear D. V was trimmed by 8 bases and J by 3 bases, leaving 10 bases between them. There are 12 residues in the CDR3. The germline CDR1 and CDR2 sequences are SGHTA and FQGNSA. This CDR3 reads CASVWQKETQYF. CDR3 DNA: TGTGCCAGCGTGTGGCAGAAAGAGACCCAGTACTTC.

The gene calls are TRBV7-9 and TRBJ1-2; TRBD1 agrees at 8 bases. CDR3 length: 15 residues. CDR1 is SEHNR, CDR2 FQNEAQ, per germline (reference sequence). Losses at the gene ends were 5 bases for V and 2 bases for J; bases not matched to a gene: 7. CDR3 sequence: CASSDQGAMNYGYTF. The CDR3 DNA follows: TGTGCCAGCAGCGACCAGGGGGCGATGAACTATGGCTACACCTTC.

This chain links TRBV7-2 with TRBJ1-5; TRBD1 matches at 8 bases. The V segment lost 1 base and the J segment 3 bases; nucleotides outside the gene matches: 2. The CDR3 loop spans 15 amino acids. Per germline, CDR1 SGHTA and CDR2 FQGNSA. CDR3 loop: CASSLVRGPNQPQHF. CDR3 in DNA: TGTGCCAGCAGCTTAGTCAGGGGGCCCAATCAGCCCCAGCATTTT.

V usage is TRBV6-1 and J usage is TRBJ2-7; no firm D call. The CDR3 sequence is 14 residues long. CDR1 MNHNS and CDR2 SASEGT come from the germline V gene. Trimming shortened V by 7 bases and J by 5 bases, and 18 bases separated the two germline ends. The CDR3 DNA is TGTGCCAGCATGGCCTTTGACAAGCTCGACGAGCAGTACTTC. Its protein is CASMAFDKLDEQYF.

This chain uses TRBV7-2 with TRBJ2-1; TRBD1 agrees at 8 bases. The CDR3 covers 15 residues. Germline V lookup: CDR1 SGHTA, CDR2 FQGNSA. The ends lost 4 bases at V and 4 bases at J; junction bases unmatched: 6. The CDR3, as DNA: TGTGCCAGCAGCTCCGGACAGGGCTATTACAATGAGCAGTTCTTC. It translates to CASSSGQGYYNEQFF.

The rearrangement uses TRBV4-2 and TRBJ2-5; 8 nucleotides align to TRBD2. CDR1 is LGHNA and CDR2 is YNFKEQ in the germline V gene. The V gene end was trimmed by 1 base and the J gene end by 4 bases; junction bases not matched to a gene: 2. The CDR3 is made up of 14 amino acids. Here the CDR3 reads CASSQGGTRETQYF. The CDR3 nucleotides are TGTGCCAGCAGCCAAGGTGGGACTAGAGAGACCCAGTACTTC.

CDR3 nucleotides: TGTGCCAGCAGCTTAGGAGGATGGGCTAATGAAAAACTGTTTTTT. Translated: CASSLGGWANEKLFF. The gene calls are TRBV7-9 and TRBJ1-4; D gene ambiguous. Germline CDR1 reads SEHNR; CDR2 reads FQNEAQ (reference sequence). This CDR3 region has 15 residues. V shed 1 base and J shed 3 bases, with 9 bases lying between them.

The chain employs TRBV5-1 and TRBJ2-7, with 8 bases lining up with TRBD2. Germline V CDR1 and CDR2: SGHRS, YFSETQ. V lost 4 bases to trimming and J lost 4 bases; unmatched junction nucleotides: 10. This CDR3 has 15 residues. DNA for the CDR3: TGCGCCAGCAGCCCACAACTAGCGGTAAAGTACGAGCAGTACTTC. It yields the protein CASSPQLAVKYEQYF.

The chain joins TRBV7-2 to TRBJ1-2; 9 bases are a match to TRBD1. CDR1 is SGHTA, CDR2 FQGNSA, per germline. The CDR3 is made up of 16 amino acids. The trim removed 1 base at V and 5 bases at J, leaving 8 bases unmatched. The CDR3 sequence: CASSLGYRTGDYGYTF. DNA for the CDR3: TGTGCCAGCAGCTTAGGCTACCGGACAGGGGATTATGGCTACACCTTC.

J is TRBJ2-1 and V is TRBV25-1; 8 bases map to TRBD2. The CDR3 is 12 amino acids. Germline V gene data show CDR1 as MGHDK and CDR2 as SYGVNS. The junction had 3 bases not matched to a gene; V was cut back by 4 bases and J by 10 bases. CDR3 protein: CASSGTSREQFF. The CDR3 DNA reads as TGTGCCAGCAGTGGGACTAGCAGGGAGCAGTTCTTC.

V gene TRBV5-1 combines with J gene TRBJ1-2; D gene ambiguous. Trimming took 2 bases from V and 7 from J, leaving 12 bases between them. The CDR3 covers 13 residues. The germline V gene has CDR1 SGHRS and CDR2 YFSETQ. In DNA, the CDR3 is TGCGCCAGCAGCTTCGGGTCCACGGGTGGCTACACCTTC. Amino acid sequence: CASSFGSTGGYTF.

The chain carries TRBV2 and TRBJ2-1; D gene unclear. The CDR3 length is 16 residues. The V end was cut by 4 bases, the J end by 6 bases, with 19 bases between. Germline loops: CDR1 SNHLY, CDR2 FYNNEI. DNA for the CDR3: TGTGCCAGCAGTGGCGTCGCGGCCCGACCCCTCAATGAGCAGTTCTTC. The encoded protein is CASSGVAARPLNEQFF.

The chain employs TRBV5-4 and TRBJ2-2; D is uncertain. CDR1 and CDR2 from the germline V gene are SGHNT and YYREEE (reference sequence). Trimming took 2 bases from V and 7 from J, leaving 3 bases between them. CDR3 size: 11 residues. The CDR3 DNA is TGTGCCAGCAGCTTTAGCGGGGAGCTGTTTTTT. Its protein is CASSFSGELFF.

The chain joins TRBV5-5 to TRBJ1-2; the D is unclear. Germline CDR1 reads SGHKS; CDR2 reads YYEKEE (reference sequence). The V gene lost 4 bases and the J gene lost 4 bases, with 11 bases spanning the gap. The CDR3 runs to 13 residues. The CDR3 loop is CASSLGNSYGYTF. CDR3 bases: TGTGCCAGCAGCCTTGGAAACAGCTATGGCTACACCTTC.

This clone was observed once. V and J are TRBV2 and TRBJ1-5; D unresolved. CDR1 and CDR2 (germline): SNHLY, FYNNEI. V shed 4 bases and J shed 0 bases, with 10 bases lying between them. This CDR3 is built from 15 residues. CDR3 protein: CASSGPRHSNQPQHF. Written as DNA, the CDR3 is TGTGCCAGCAGTGGGCCCAGACATAGCAATCAGCCCCAGCATTTT.

The chain combines TRBV10-1 with TRBJ2-7; 9 bases fit TRBD1. The CDR3 sequence is 15 residues long. Germline V gives CDR1 WNHNN, CDR2 SYGVQD (reference sequence). Unmatched junction bases numbered 8, after V lost 7 bases and J lost 1 base. The CDR3 region is CASTQSGQGSYEQYF. The CDR3 DNA is TGCGCCAGCACCCAGTCGGGACAGGGTTCCTACGAGCAGTACTTC.

The chain is built from TRBV30 and TRBJ1-2; no firm D call. CDR1 GTSNPN and CDR2 SVGIG come from the germline V gene (reference sequence). This CDR3 is built from 13 residues. With 2 bases removed from V and 8 bases from J, the gap between germline ends came to 15 bases. CDR3 bases: TGTGCCTGGAGTATTGGCCAAGGCGGAGGCTACACCTTC. This gives the protein CAWSIGQGGGYTF.